This T cell receptor beta chain appears in the sequencing data of a study of blood T cell repertoires in COVID-19. About the study: PBMCs, B-cell-depleted T cells, or T cells were the source of the cDNA or gDNA that made up the material.

In the authors' methods: By means of reference gene primer amplification, nucleated cell counts were estimated. Repertoires were generated with immunoSEQ multiplex PCR, while TCRdb's copy carries only in-frame clones and drops some. V and J calls and clone size are given by that table; D and trimming were obtained from the DNA. Here the sample spans around 210,000 clones, 60% to 85% being singletons. The receptor comes from a woman in her seventies with acute or convalescent COVID-19. Sequencing was carried out using peripheral blood.

Written as DNA, the CDR3 is TGTGCCAGCAGTGAAACCAGGGTTTACGAGCAGTACTTC. Protein: CASSETRVYEQYF. The genes are TRBV25-1 and TRBJ2-7; maybe TRBD1 (5 bases). V lost 2 bases and J lost 4, with 9 bases in between. Germline V gene data show CDR1 as MGHDK and CDR2 as SYGVNS. The CDR3 is made up of 13 amino acids.